The subject of this entry is one T cell receptor (beta chain). Its antigen is not identified. The record originates from a study of yellow fever vaccine responses in identical twins. A single record per CDR3 protein comes from TCRdb applying MiXCR to the RT-PCR reads. The repertoire holds some 9,900 distinct CDR3 sequences, 70% to 90% seen once, with approximately 2% in the top ten. Findings and limits, study-wide: Reportedly, the response of twins' T cells to the vaccine seemed partly convergent, partly personalized.

Per the germline V gene, CDR1 is SGHKS and CDR2 is YYEKEE (reference sequence). Trimming took 0 bases from V and 4 from J; bases not matched to a gene: 11. The CDR3 length is 17 residues. V is TRBV5-5 and J is TRBJ1-2; TRBD1 aligns across 8 bases. The receptor was isolated from a woman between 18 and 29 years old who received the yellow fever vaccine. The source material was T cells from blood (PBMCs), unsorted or a sorted subset (not recorded which), sampled before or after yellow fever vaccination (not recorded which). This CDR3 is CASSLEIWTGNGYGYTF. Here the CDR3 DNA reads TGTGCCAGCAGCTTGGAGATTTGGACAGGGAATGGCTATGGCTACACCTTC.